This paragraph covers one TCR beta chain sequence. The antigen is undetermined. This sample is drawn from a study of vaccination and CD4 T cells after COVID-19. Study overall: The post-vaccine samples came a median approximately 73 days after dose two (range 14 to 241).

Treatment defined: roughly 11-day PBMC culture with coronavirus spike peptide pools or control peptides (ViraFEST assay). CDR3 length: 13 residues. The V gene lost 0 bases and the J gene lost 4 bases, with 5 bases spanning the gap. Germline V lookup: CDR1 SGHRS, CDR2 YFSETQ. The Oncomine TCR Beta short-read assay was applied to DNA of cultured CD4+ T cells. TCRdb passed the PCR reads through MiXCR, listing each CDR3 protein once. The sample lists roughly 11,000 distinct CDR3 sequences, about 50% occurring once. The source of this sequence is a human donor who had recovered from COVID-19. The chain has TRBV5-1 and TRBJ1-5; D is uncertain. The sample taken for sequencing was CD4+ T cells from blood, cultured in vitro. CDR3 DNA sequence: TGCGCCAGCAGCTTGGGGCAGAATCAGCCCCAGCATTTT. Protein: CASSLGQNQPQHF.